The present entry profiles one TCR beta chain with its context. The entry originates in a study of shared T cell receptors in the human thymus. Assay used: immunoSEQ multiplex PCR; TCRdb lists only in-frame clones, some missing. The data contain about 730,000 clones, roughly 85% of them singletons. This CDR3 has 12 residues. The germline gives CDR1 LNHDA, CDR2 SQIVND (reference sequence). V shed 4 bases and J shed 5 bases, with 8 bases lying between them. These data were also filed under a second study, of human thymus T cells. That study reports: It was from resections taken during corrective heart surgery that the thymus tissue came. Thymic and blood repertoires seemed to favor certain V and J genes. Unrelated individuals were reported by related research to share highly overlapping thymic repertoires.

The sample taken for sequencing was thymocytes. This TCR derives from a girl under two years old with a congenital heart defect. The rearrangement joins TRBV19 to TRBJ1-1, with unresolved D. The CDR3 bases are TGTGCCAGTAGTAAGAGGGATACTGAAGCTTTCTTT. Protein: CASSKRDTEAFF. Full variable domain (remainder filled in from reference TRBV19 and TRBJ1-1): DGGITQSPKYLFRKEGQNVTLSCEQNLNHDAMYWYRQDPGQGLRLIYYSQIVNDFQKGDIAEGYSVSREKKESFPLTVTSAQKNPTAFYLCASSKRDTEAFFGQGTRLTVV.